The clone carrying this T cell receptor beta chain has just a few counts. Its antigen is unidentified. This entry comes from a study of T cells in Graves' hyperthyroidism and ophthalmopathy. General study points: Progression to ophthalmopathy was predicted a median of approximately 6.4 months early. A 13 V-J model separated ophthalmopathy from stable hyperthyroidism.

Trimming pared 2 bases from V and 4 bases from J, leaving 9 bases between. Germline V gene data show CDR1 as SGDLS and CDR2 as YYNGEE. The CDR3 consists of 14 residues. Diagnoses were established using clinical symptoms, serum thyroxine and TRAb, thyroid ultrasound and orbital computed tomography. TCR beta CDR3 sequences were amplified from RNA transcripts. With the HTBI primer set, the TCR CDR3 went through a first round of RT-PCR. TCRdb passed the multiplex PCR reads through MiXCR, listing each CDR3 protein once. Of a few hundred thousand distinct CDR3 sequences in the sample, about 16% were seen once.

V usage is TRBV9 and J usage is TRBJ1-4; TRBD1 might be the D (6 bases). This receptor was taken from a woman aged 30 to 39 with Graves' ophthalmopathy. Sequencing was carried out using blood. CDR3 amino acids: CASSVTGFNEKLFF. The DNA of the CDR3 is TGTGCCAGCAGCGTTACAGGGTTTAATGAAAAACTGTTTTTT.